The source of this T cell receptor beta chain is a study of T cell responses to AZD1222 COVID-19 vaccine. Findings and limits, study-wide: Across the whole spike, CD4 TCRs peaked at regions 160-218 and 743-854. Unmutated regions of variants are reportedly targeted by nearly half of spike-specific TCRs. Spike-specific TCR breadth and depth rose after two AZD1222 doses. Seropositive AZD1222 recipients at baseline numbered only six or seven.

Generated by immunoSEQ multiplex PCR, the TCRdb table keeps only in-frame clones and is missing some. The top ten clones hold approximately 3% of a sample with 120,000 to 150,000 clones, about 93% of them seen once. With 2 bases removed from V and 6 bases from J, the gap between germline ends came to 10 bases. The CDR3 totals 12 residues. CDR1 and CDR2 (germline): GTSNPN, SVGIG (reference sequence). In regard to this clone: The antigen is not known.

This chain connects TRBV30 to TRBJ1-2, with D possibly TRBD1 on 5 matching bases. This TCR was sampled from an adult in good health. Sample: peripheral blood, taken on day 0 of MenACWY control vaccination. The CDR3 region has the DNA TGTGCCTGGAGTTTTACCAGGGATGGCTACACCTTC. Protein sequence: CAWSFTRDGYTF.